The 21 T cell receptor beta chains below were found in one sample sequenced in a study of ipilimumab plus nivolumab after autologous stem cell transplantation. The protocol was immunoSEQ multiplex PCR, while the TCRdb copy is restricted to in-frame clones and leaves out a portion. In the table there are 20,000 to 25,000 clones, approximately 73% of which are singletons. Sequences were derived from PBMCs, sampled in a trial of ipilimumab plus nivolumab as post-transplant consolidation. The receptors were gathered from a male donor with diffuse large B-cell lymphoma.

J is TRBJ2-1 and V is TRBV19; TRBD2 matches 8 bases. This CDR3 is 13 amino acids long. V shed 7 bases, J shed 7 bases, and the junction held 6 bases outside the gene matches. CDR1 is LNHDA, CDR2 SQIVND, per germline (reference sequence). The CDR3 sequence is CASKKRERNEQFF. In DNA form, the CDR3 reads TGTGCCAGTAAAAAGCGGGAGAGGAATGAGCAGTTCTTC.

The V gene is TRBV2, the J gene TRBJ2-7; D gene uncertain. The CDR3 runs to 13 residues. Per the germline V gene, CDR1 is SNHLY and CDR2 is FYNNEI. V was trimmed by 6 bases and J by 0 bases, leaving 9 bases between them. CDR3 region: CASSRTFSYEQYF. Written as DNA, the CDR3 is TGTGCCAGCAGCCGGACGTTCTCCTACGAGCAGTACTTC. Full variable domain (rest looked up from reference TRBV2 and TRBJ2-7): EPEVTQTPSHQVTQMGQEVILRCVPISNHLYFYWYRQILGQKVEFLVSFYNNEISEKSEIFDDQFSVERPDGSNFTLKIRSTKLEDSAMYFCASSRTFSYEQYFGPGTRLTVT.

The chain couples TRBV19 to TRBJ1-2, with unresolved D. The germline gives CDR1 LNHDA, CDR2 SQIVND (reference sequence). Trimming pared 3 bases from V and 6 bases from J, leaving 5 bases between. The CDR3 runs 11 residues. CDR3 coding DNA: TGTGCCAGTAGTATCCGAGATGGCTACACCTTC. Translating it yields CASSIRDGYTF. Combining the CDR3 with reference TRBV19 and TRBJ1-2 gives the whole variable domain DGGITQSPKYLFRKEGQNVTLSCEQNLNHDAMYWYRQDPGQGLRLIYYSQIVNDFQKGDIAEGYSVSREKKESFPLTVTSAQKNPTAFYLCASSIRDGYTFGSGTRLTVV.

This chain links TRBV18 with TRBJ2-5; TRBD1 agrees at 7 bases. The CDR3 loop spans 15 amino acids. Germline assignment: CDR1 KGHSH and CDR2 LQKENI. V dropped 1 base and J dropped 2; count of bases not matched to a gene: 4. The CDR3 DNA reads TGTGCCAGCTCACCACGACAGGGCAAACAAGAGACCCAGTACTTC. It encodes CASSPRQGKQETQYF.

The chain links TRBV7-3 to TRBJ2-1; D is ambiguous. Germline loops: CDR1 SGHTA, CDR2 FQGTGA. V was shortened by 5 bases and J by 5 bases, with 13 bases between the two germline ends. This CDR3 comprises 14 residues. CDR3 protein: CASSPGLWNNEQFF. CDR3 nucleotides: TGTGCCAGCAGCCCCGGCCTTTGGAACAATGAGCAGTTCTTC.

The chain couples TRBV7-3 to TRBJ2-7; D may be TRBD1 or TRBD2 (5 bases each). The germline V gene has CDR1 SGHTA and CDR2 FQGTGA. The germline V and J ends were trimmed by 11 bases and 5 bases, with 25 bases remaining between them. The CDR3 runs 15 residues. CDR3 coding DNA: TGTGCCTTTTTGGGACCCGGGACGGCCCCCAACGAGCAGTACTTC. Its translation: CAFLGPGTAPNEQYF. The whole variable domain, filled in from reference TRBV7-3 and TRBJ2-7, reads GAGVSQTPSNKVTEKGKYVELRCDPISGHTALYWYRQSLGQGPEFLIYFQGTGAADDSGLPNDRFFAVRPEGSVSTLKIQRTERGDSAVYLCAFLGPGTAPNEQYFGPGTRLTVT.

Many counts were recorded for this clone. The rearrangement uses TRBV29-1 and TRBJ2-5; TRBD1 matches 10 bases. The V and J ends lost 7 bases and 5 bases, in that order; junction bases with no gene match: 10. CDR3 length: 14 residues. The germline V gene has CDR1 SQVTM and CDR2 ANQGSEA. CDR3 sequence reads: CSGKLGTGDETQYF. The CDR3 DNA reads TGCAGCGGTAAACTCGGGACAGGGGATGAGACCCAGTACTTC.

The chain uses TRBV1 and TRBJ1-5; the D call of TRBD1 is as the table states it, not checked on the DNA. TRBV1 is described as a pseudogene. CDR3 size: 18 residues. CDR3 in amino acids: CTSSHGDRGRGSNQPQHF. CDR3 in DNA: TGCACCAGCAGCCATGGGGACAGGGGGCGCGGGAGCAATCAGCCCCAGCATTTT.

The chain uses TRBV9 and TRBJ2-7; the match to TRBD2 covers 7 bases. V lost 2 bases to trimming and J lost 6 bases; unmatched junction nucleotides: 11. Germline values: CDR1 SGDLS, CDR2 YYNGEE. This CDR3 contains 15 residues. Written as DNA, the CDR3 is TGTGCCAGCAGCGTCGATGCGGGAGCCTCGGGCGAGCAGTACTTC. Translation gives CASSVDAGASGEQYF.

The V and J genes are TRBV30 and TRBJ2-1; 7 bases match TRBD1. V was clipped by 2 bases and J by 0 bases; unmatched bases: 4. Germline V CDR1 and CDR2: GTSNPN, SVGIG (reference sequence). The CDR3 spans 15 residues. CDR3 sequence: CAWSQGVSSYNEQFF. The CDR3 DNA reads as TGTGCCTGGAGTCAGGGGGTCAGCTCCTACAATGAGCAGTTCTTC. Complete variable domain (other parts from reference TRBV30 and TRBJ2-1): SQTIHQWPATLVQPVGSPLSLECTVEGTSNPNLYWYRQAAGRGLQLLFYSVGIGQISSEVPQNLSASRPQDRQFILSSKKLLLSDSGFYLCAWSQGVSSYNEQFFGPGTRLTVL.

V usage is TRBV19 and J usage is TRBJ2-1; D remains ambiguous. V was pared by 1 base and J by 4 bases, with 8 bases between. This CDR3 has 14 residues. Germline-derived CDR1 and CDR2 are LNHDA and SQIVND (reference sequence). The CDR3 DNA reads TGTGCCAGTAGTATAGGCAGCCTATACAATGAGCAGTTCTTC. Its protein product is CASSIGSLYNEQFF.

This clone was recorded once. The V call is TRBV27, the J call TRBJ2-1, with D possibly matching TRBD2 (6 bases). The CDR3 is 17 amino acids. Trimming removed 8 bases at V and 0 bases at J, with 20 bases between. Germline V gene lookup returns CDR1 MNHEY and CDR2 SMNVEV (reference sequence). As DNA, the CDR3 is TGTGCCAGCTCCCTAGGGTGGGGGAGGAGCTCCTACAATGAGCAGTTCTTC. Translated, it gives CASSLGWGRSSYNEQFF.

V is TRBV5-1 and J is TRBJ2-1; D may be TRBD1 (5 bases). Germline V CDR1 and CDR2: SGHRS, YFSETQ. The CDR3 is 14 amino acids. V was clipped by 0 bases and J by 8 bases, with 12 bases between them. This CDR3 is CASSLAQKGDEQFF. The DNA for the CDR3 is TGCGCCAGCAGCTTGGCACAAAAAGGGGATGAGCAGTTCTTC.

The rearrangement links TRBV5-1 to TRBJ2-3; 10 nucleotides align to TRBD2. With V trimmed by 5 bases and J by 6 bases, 6 bases remained unmatched. This CDR3 spans 14 amino acids. Germline CDR1 and CDR2: SGHRS and YFSETQ. The CDR3 region is CASRLAGEGDTQYF. CDR3 in DNA: TGCGCCAGCAGGCTAGCGGGAGAGGGGGATACGCAGTATTTT.

V is TRBV2 and J is TRBJ2-3, with 12 bases aligning to TRBD2. CDR3 size: 14 residues. Germline V gene lookup returns CDR1 SNHLY and CDR2 FYNNEI. After removal of 6 bases from V and 3 bases from J, the junction contained 1 base not matched to a gene. CDR3 region: CASRGTSGTDTQYF. CDR3 sequence (DNA): TGTGCCAGCAGGGGGACTAGCGGGACAGATACGCAGTATTTT.

This clone is a singleton in its sample. This chain joins TRBV6-1 and TRBJ2-2; no reliable D call. The germline V gene has CDR1 MNHNS and CDR2 SASEGT. The CDR3 runs to 11 residues. Between the trimmed V and J ends, which lost 5 bases and 6 bases, there was a span of 4 bases. The CDR3: CASSWSGELFF. For the CDR3, the DNA is TGTGCCAGCAGTTGGTCCGGGGAGCTGTTTTTT.

The chain uses TRBV11-3 and TRBJ2-5; D perhaps matches TRBD2 (6 bases). CDR1 is SGHNT and CDR2 is YENEEA in the germline V gene. V lost 5 bases and J lost 1, with 17 bases in between. The CDR3 is 16 amino acids. In DNA form, the CDR3 reads TGTGCCAGCAGCGACCCCGGGACTTCCCTCCAAGAGACCCAGTACTTC. As protein: CASSDPGTSLQETQYF.

This chain uses TRBV14 with TRBJ1-1, with TRBD1 matching over 7 bases. The length of the CDR3 is 16 residues. Per germline, CDR1 SGHDN and CDR2 FVKESK. J was trimmed by 5 bases and V by 2 bases; bases with no gene match: 11. CDR3 in amino acids: CASSQNWGQGVTEAFF. In DNA form, the CDR3 reads TGTGCCAGCAGCCAAAACTGGGGGCAGGGGGTTACTGAAGCTTTCTTT.

The V gene is TRBV6-5, the J gene TRBJ2-2; TRBD1 matches 10 bases. Germline V gene lookup returns CDR1 MNHEY and CDR2 SVGAGI. The CDR3 loop spans 16 amino acids. With 4 bases clipped from V and 6 bases from J, the junction kept 8 bases outside the gene matches. Here the CDR3 reads CASSSRRDRGAGELFF. The CDR3, as DNA: TGTGCCAGCAGTTCCCGCCGGGACAGGGGTGCCGGGGAGCTGTTTTTT.

This clone is medium-sized. This chain joins TRBV6-6 and TRBJ1-3; D ambiguous. Germline V lookup: CDR1 MNHNY, CDR2 SVGAGI (reference sequence). V lost 4 bases, J lost 9 bases, and 10 bases lay in between. The CDR3 extends over 12 amino acids. CDR3 region: CASSLSTRTIYF. As DNA, the CDR3 is TGTGCCAGCAGTTTATCCACCCGCACCATATATTTT.

This clone was detected only once. This chain joins TRBV6-1 and TRBJ2-5; TRBD2 matches 7 bases. The CDR3 spans 15 residues. The ends lost 7 bases at V and 5 bases at J; junction bases unmatched: 13. CDR1 is MNHNS, CDR2 SASEGT, per germline. CDR3 sequence (DNA): TGTGCCAGCATCGAATGGGCGGGAGAGAAGGAGACCCAGTACTTC. This translates into CASIEWAGEKETQYF.